This record looks at one T cell receptor beta chain sequence and its context. The germline V gene has CDR1 MNHNY and CDR2 SVGAGI (reference sequence). CDR3 length: 15 residues. Trimming stripped 0 bases from V and 7 bases from J, with 16 bases between. Each Susac syndrome patient had definite or probable disease by recently defined criteria. With random hexamers, about 0.5 to 1 ug RNA was reverse transcribed. Using its own MiXCR run on the immunoSEQ multiplex PCR reads, TCRdb lists one record per CDR3 protein. The profile shows under 90,000 distinct CDR3 sequences, under 95% of them singletons. The data derive from a study of CD8 T cells in Susac syndrome.

The sequence derives from a human donor with Susac syndrome. Sample: CD4+ T cells from PBMCs. J is TRBJ2-7 and V is TRBV6-6, with D possibly TRBD2 on 5 matching bases. The CDR3 DNA sequence: TGTGCCAGCAGTTACTCGAAGGTCCAAAGGAGGGAGCAGTACTTC. Amino acids: CASSYSKVQRREQYF.